Described below is a single TCR beta chain sequence and its context. Its antigen is as yet unknown. The data derive from a study of T cells after yellow fever vaccination. Making TCR cDNA involved 5'RACE template switching, which added UMIs and a universal primer site. One entry per CDR3 protein, called by TCRdb with MiXCR from the 5' RACE reads. The sample lists 250,000 or so distinct CDR3 sequences, less than 8.5% occurring once. V dropped 6 bases and J dropped 0 bases, with 9 bases sitting between them. Per the germline V gene, CDR1 is MNHEY and CDR2 is SMNVEV (reference sequence). The CDR3 contains 14 residues. Study-level points and caveats: Most primary-vaccination clones reappeared after the booster (approximately 95% CD4, approximately 88% CD8).

This chain connects TRBV27 to TRBJ2-1, with D perhaps TRBD2 (7 bases). The sequences come from CD4+ T cells sorted from PBMCs, collected 15 days after the yellow fever booster vaccination. The origin of this receptor is a man aged 25-40 years who received the YFV17D yellow fever vaccine. This CDR3 is CASRRGGSYNEQFF. As DNA, the CDR3 is TGTGCCAGCAGGAGGGGGGGCTCCTACAATGAGCAGTTCTTC.